A selection of T cell receptor beta chains follows, all from one sample in a study of Ad26.COV2.S vaccination and SARS-CoV-2 variants. The assay was immunoSEQ multiplex PCR, and TCRdb's table has in-frame clones only and misses some. The sample shows fewer than 500,000 clones, roughly nine tenths of them seen only once. Sequencing used peripheral blood, obtained in a trial of Ad26.COV2.S vaccine versus placebo. These receptors were obtained from a person aged 18 to 65 who received the Ad26.COV2.S COVID-19 vaccine or a placebo. The CDR3 runs from the conserved cysteine through the conserved F or W. The D gene is left open where the match is weak. Size is stated for part of the rows, as once, few or many counts, or as a class when the clone is expanded.

CDR3aa: CASSLTGPNVLTF; CDR3nt: TGTGCCAGCAGCTTAACGGGGCCGAACGTCCTGACTTTC; abundance: few; d_gene: NA; len: 13; j_gene: TRBJ2-6; v_gene: TRBV7-2
CDR3aa: CASSPTGSAETQYF; CDR3nt: TGTGCCAGCAGCCCGACAGGGAGCGCGGAGACCCAGTACTTC; abundance: NA; d_gene: TRBD1; len: 14; j_gene: TRBJ2-5; v_gene: TRBV3-1/TRBV3-2
CDR3aa: CASRLTGSGANVLTF; CDR3nt: TGTGCCAGTAGACTAACCGGCTCTGGGGCCAACGTCCTGACTTTC; abundance: NA; d_gene: NA; len: 15; j_gene: TRBJ2-6; v_gene: TRBV19
CDR3aa: CASSQEEGVIYGYTF; CDR3nt: TGCGCCAGCAGCCAAGAAGAAGGGGTAATCTATGGCTACACCTTC; abundance: NA; d_gene: NA; len: 15; j_gene: TRBJ1-2; v_gene: TRBV4-1
CDR3aa: CASSYRQLPHEQYF; CDR3nt: TGTGCCAGCAGCTACCGACAGCTCCCCCACGAGCAGTACTTC; abundance: NA; d_gene: NA; len: 14; j_gene: TRBJ2-7; v_gene: TRBV12-1
CDR3aa: CASTPETGYGNEQFF; CDR3nt: TGTGCCAGCACCCCTGAGACAGGATATGGCAATGAGCAGTTCTTC; abundance: few; d_gene: NA; len: 15; j_gene: TRBJ2-1; v_gene: TRBV7-2
CDR3aa: CASSLRAGLDTEAFF; CDR3nt: TGTGCCAGCAGCTTAAGGGCAGGGTTGGACACTGAAGCTTTCTTT; abundance: once; d_gene: NA; len: 15; j_gene: TRBJ1-1; v_gene: TRBV7-2
CDR3aa: CASSDIMNTEAFF; CDR3nt: TGTGCCAGCTCGGACATTATGAACACTGAAGCTTTCTTT; abundance: NA; d_gene: NA; len: 13; j_gene: TRBJ1-1; v_gene: TRBV6-5
CDR3aa: CASSVDPGTDTQYF; CDR3nt: TGTGCCAGCAGCGTAGATCCGGGCACAGATACGCAGTATTTT; abundance: NA; d_gene: NA; len: 14; j_gene: TRBJ2-3; v_gene: TRBV9
CDR3aa: CASSLPRQQGKQYF; CDR3nt: TGTGCCAGCAGCTTACCCCGTCAACAGGGTAAGCAGTATTTT; abundance: NA; d_gene: NA; len: 14; j_gene: TRBJ2-3; v_gene: TRBV7-8
CDR3aa: CASGLSTENIQYF; CDR3nt: TGTGCTAGTGGTTTGTCGACAGAAAACATTCAGTACTTC; abundance: NA; d_gene: NA; len: 13; j_gene: TRBJ2-4; v_gene: TRBV12-5
CDR3aa: CASRETGTGGGGYTF; CDR3nt: TGCGCCAGCCGGGAGACCGGGACAGGGGGCGGTGGCTACACCTTC; abundance: NA; d_gene: TRBD1; len: 15; j_gene: TRBJ1-2; v_gene: TRBV5-1
CDR3aa: CAISGGQGNNEQFF; CDR3nt: TGTGCCATCAGCGGGGGACAGGGAAACAATGAGCAGTTCTTC; abundance: NA; d_gene: TRBD1; len: 14; j_gene: TRBJ2-1; v_gene: TRBV10-3
CDR3aa: CASSWGAGETQYF; CDR3nt: TGTGCCAGCAGCTGGGGGGCCGGCGAGACCCAGTACTTC; abundance: NA; d_gene: NA; len: 13; j_gene: TRBJ2-5; v_gene: TRBV3-1/TRBV3-2
CDR3aa: CASKSSADPWGGYTF; CDR3nt: TGTGCCAGCAAATCTTCGGCCGACCCTTGGGGTGGCTACACCTTC; abundance: NA; d_gene: NA; len: 15; j_gene: TRBJ1-2; v_gene: TRBV2
CDR3aa: CASSSTTGYGPLHF; CDR3nt: TGCGCCAGCAGCAGCACGACAGGGTATGGACCCCTCCACTTT; abundance: NA; d_gene: TRBD1; len: 14; j_gene: TRBJ1-6; v_gene: TRBV5-1
CDR3aa: CASSPGGQGNQPQHF; CDR3nt: TGTGCCAGCAGCCCGGGCGGACAGGGCAATCAGCCCCAGCATTTT; abundance: NA; d_gene: TRBD1; len: 15; j_gene: TRBJ1-5; v_gene: TRBV7-6
CDR3aa: CASSFGEGNKGYTF; CDR3nt: TGTGCCAGCAGCTTTGGGGAAGGGAATAAGGGCTACACCTTC; abundance: NA; d_gene: NA; len: 14; j_gene: TRBJ1-2; v_gene: TRBV7-9
CDR3aa: CASSRTPGYGYTF; CDR3nt: TGTGCCAGCAGCCGAACCCCCGGCTATGGCTACACCTTC; abundance: NA; d_gene: NA; len: 13; j_gene: TRBJ1-2; v_gene: TRBV6-6
CDR3aa: CASRASGQGMIAGNTIYF; CDR3nt: TGTGCCAGCAGGGCCTCGGGACAGGGGATGATAGCTGGAAACACCATATATTTT; abundance: NA; d_gene: TRBD1; len: 18; j_gene: TRBJ1-3; v_gene: TRBV28
CDR3aa: CASSLAENTEAFF; CDR3nt: TGTGCCAGCAGCTTAGCCGAGAACACTGAAGCTTTCTTT; abundance: once; d_gene: NA; len: 13; j_gene: TRBJ1-1; v_gene: TRBV7-2
CDR3aa: CASSFRGAGAHEQYF; CDR3nt: TGTGCCAGCAGCTTCAGGGGGGCAGGGGCCCACGAGCAGTACTTC; abundance: NA; d_gene: NA; len: 15; j_gene: TRBJ2-7; v_gene: TRBV7-2
CDR3aa: CAISGTNGNEQFF; CDR3nt: TGTGCCATTTCCGGGACTAACGGCAATGAGCAGTTCTTC; abundance: NA; d_gene: TRBD2; len: 13; j_gene: TRBJ2-1; v_gene: TRBV10-3
CDR3aa: CASSLTENTEAFF; CDR3nt: TGTGCCAGCAGTTTGACGGAGAACACTGAAGCTTTCTTT; abundance: NA; d_gene: NA; len: 13; j_gene: TRBJ1-1; v_gene: TRBV12-3/TRBV12-4
CDR3aa: CASSLSQITNYGYTF; CDR3nt: TGTGCCAGCAGTTTATCCCAGATTACTAACTATGGCTACACCTTC; abundance: NA; d_gene: NA; len: 15; j_gene: TRBJ1-2; v_gene: TRBV28
CDR3aa: CASSPDLLRSYEQYF; CDR3nt: TGTGCCAGCAGCCCCGACCTGCTCAGGTCCTACGAGCAGTACTTC; abundance: NA; d_gene: NA; len: 15; j_gene: TRBJ2-7; v_gene: TRBV11-2
CDR3aa: CASSDHDDRSLYEQYF; CDR3nt: TGCGCCAGCAGCGACCACGACGACAGGTCCCTCTACGAGCAGTACTTC; abundance: NA; d_gene: NA; len: 16; j_gene: TRBJ2-7; v_gene: TRBV5-1
CDR3aa: CASRSTGSGTDTQYF; CDR3nt: TGTGCCAGCAGGTCGACAGGGTCTGGCACAGATACGCAGTATTTT; abundance: NA; d_gene: TRBD1; len: 15; j_gene: TRBJ2-3; v_gene: TRBV3-1/TRBV3-2
CDR3aa: CASSLRSSGSAFF; CDR3nt: TGTGCCAGCAGCTTAAGAAGCTCAGGGTCAGCTTTCTTT; abundance: once; d_gene: NA; len: 13; j_gene: TRBJ1-1; v_gene: TRBV7-3
CDR3aa: CASSSLSTSGNSVTQYF; CDR3nt: TGTGCCAGCAGTTCCCTATCGACTAGCGGGAATAGCGTGACCCAGTACTTC; abundance: NA; d_gene: TRBD2; len: 17; j_gene: TRBJ2-5; v_gene: TRBV27
CDR3aa: CASSDPRGTQETQYF; CDR3nt: TGTGCCAGCAGTGACCCCCGAGGGACCCAAGAGACCCAGTACTTC; abundance: once; d_gene: NA; len: 15; j_gene: TRBJ2-5; v_gene: TRBV2
CDR3aa: CASSPGGSRSYNEQFF; CDR3nt: TGTGCCAGCAGCCCCGGTGGAAGTCGGTCCTACAATGAGCAGTTCTTC; abundance: NA; d_gene: NA; len: 16; j_gene: TRBJ2-1; v_gene: TRBV7-9
CDR3aa: CATRRNRGDTQYF; CDR3nt: TGTGCCACCAGGCGGAACAGGGGAGATACGCAGTATTTT; abundance: NA; d_gene: TRBD1; len: 13; j_gene: TRBJ2-3; v_gene: TRBV24-1
CDR3aa: CASRPDLLNEKLFF; CDR3nt: TGTGCCAGCAGACCCGACCTATTAAATGAAAAACTGTTTTTT; abundance: NA; d_gene: NA; len: 14; j_gene: TRBJ1-4; v_gene: TRBV6-5
CDR3aa: CASSSPTVSSDVIRELFF; CDR3nt: TGTGCCAGCAGCTCCCCAACAGTCAGTTCGGACGTAATCCGGGAGCTGTTTTTT; abundance: NA; d_gene: NA; len: 18; j_gene: TRBJ2-2; v_gene: TRBV7-9
CDR3aa: CASSEQGFSYEQYF; CDR3nt: TGTGCCAGCAGCGAGCAGGGGTTCTCCTACGAGCAGTACTTC; abundance: NA; d_gene: NA; len: 14; j_gene: TRBJ2-7; v_gene: TRBV5-6
CDR3aa: CASSLTTNEKLFF; CDR3nt: TGTGCCAGCAGCCTTACAACTAATGAAAAACTGTTTTTT; abundance: NA; d_gene: NA; len: 13; j_gene: TRBJ1-4; v_gene: TRBV7-9
CDR3aa: CAISRQGAPNEKLFF; CDR3nt: TGTGCCATCAGCCGACAGGGGGCTCCAAATGAAAAACTGTTTTTT; abundance: NA; d_gene: TRBD1; len: 15; j_gene: TRBJ1-4; v_gene: TRBV10-3
CDR3aa: CASSATGEGAYNSPLHF; CDR3nt: TGTGCCAGCAGCGCAACGGGCGAGGGGGCCTATAATTCACCCCTCCACTTT; abundance: NA; d_gene: NA; len: 17; j_gene: TRBJ1-6; v_gene: TRBV13
CDR3aa: CASSPTGGGSGYTF; CDR3nt: TGTGCCAGCAGCCCGACAGGGGGCGGGAGTGGCTACACCTTC; abundance: NA; d_gene: TRBD1; len: 14; j_gene: TRBJ1-2; v_gene: TRBV7-3
CDR3aa: CASRPSGRSLYQETQYF; CDR3nt: TGTGCCAGCAGACCCAGCGGTCGCTCCTTGTACCAAGAGACCCAGTACTTC; abundance: NA; d_gene: NA; len: 17; j_gene: TRBJ2-5; v_gene: TRBV28
CDR3aa: CASSVVRAVANTGELFF; CDR3nt: TGTGCCAGCAGCGTAGTACGGGCTGTGGCGAACACCGGGGAGCTGTTTTTT; abundance: NA; d_gene: NA; len: 17; j_gene: TRBJ2-2; v_gene: TRBV9
CDR3aa: CASSQRTGSGYTF; CDR3nt: TGTGCCAGCAGCCAGCGGACAGGGTCTGGCTACACCTTC; abundance: NA; d_gene: TRBD1; len: 13; j_gene: TRBJ1-2; v_gene: TRBV4-2
CDR3aa: CASSLSPGRGTGELFF; CDR3nt: TGCGCCAGCAGCCTGAGTCCGGGACGGGGAACCGGGGAGCTGTTTTTT; abundance: NA; d_gene: NA; len: 16; j_gene: TRBJ2-2; v_gene: TRBV4-3
CDR3aa: CASSQDVQYGYTF; CDR3nt: TGCGCCAGCAGCCAAGATGTTCAGTATGGCTACACCTTC; abundance: NA; d_gene: NA; len: 13; j_gene: TRBJ1-2; v_gene: TRBV4-3